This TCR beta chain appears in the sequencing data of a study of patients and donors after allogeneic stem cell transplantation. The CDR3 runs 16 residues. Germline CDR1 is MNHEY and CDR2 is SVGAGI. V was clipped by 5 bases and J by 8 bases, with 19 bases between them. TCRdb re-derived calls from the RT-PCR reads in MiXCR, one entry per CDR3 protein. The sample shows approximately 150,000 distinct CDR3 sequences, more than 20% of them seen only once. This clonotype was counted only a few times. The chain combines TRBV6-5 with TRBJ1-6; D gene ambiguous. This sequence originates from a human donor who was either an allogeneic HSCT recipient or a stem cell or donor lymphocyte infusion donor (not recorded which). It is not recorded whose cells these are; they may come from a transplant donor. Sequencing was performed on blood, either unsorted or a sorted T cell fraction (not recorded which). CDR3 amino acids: CASSEEMTGNYSPLHF. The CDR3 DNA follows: TGTGCCAGCAGTGAAGAAATGACGGGCAACTATTCACCCCTCCACTTT.